Listed below are T cell receptor beta chains from one sample, sequenced in a study of identical twins. TCRdb passed the 5' RACE reads through MiXCR, listing each CDR3 protein once. Of under 900,000 distinct CDR3 sequences listed, around a sixth are singletons. A further study also used this sample, focusing on T cells expressing NK-cell markers.

The sequenced material came from PBMCs. Receptor source: a woman under 30 in good health. The CDR3 runs from the conserved cysteine through the conserved F or W. The D gene is left open where the match is weak. Clone size is stated in some rows and not others, as once, few, many or a class when expanded.

abundance	j_gene	v_gene	d_gene	CDR3aa	CDR3nt
few	TRBJ1-2	TRBV11-2	.	CASSLVGVSGYTF	TGTGCCAGCAGCTTAGTGGGAGTATCGGGCTACACCTTC
.	TRBJ1-6	TRBV20-1	.	CSAGREPPLHF	TGCAGTGCAGGGAGGGAGCCTCCCCTCCACTTT
few	TRBJ1-3	TRBV12-3/TRBV12-4	.	CASSKGLVGNTIYF	TGTGCCAGCAGTAAGGGGTTGGTAGGAAACACCATATATTTT
.	TRBJ2-7	TRBV7-9	.	CASSSRTAAYEQYF	TGTGCCAGCAGCAGCCGGACTGCCGCCTACGAGCAGTACTTC
few	TRBJ1-3	TRBV3-1	.	CASSQEGNTIYF	TGTGCCAGCAGCCAAGAAGGAAACACCATATATTTT
.	TRBJ2-5	TRBV20-1	.	CSASARRRGETQYF	TGCAGTGCTAGCGCTCGGCGGCGCGGCGAGACCCAGTACTTC
.	TRBJ2-5	TRBV20-1	TRBD1	CSARAGTGIETQYF	TGCAGTGCTAGAGCCGGGACAGGGATAGAGACCCAGTACTTC
few	TRBJ1-5	TRBV6-1	.	CASSGFRGSNQPQHF	TGTGCCAGCAGTGGGTTCCGGGGCAGCAATCAGCCCCAGCATTTT
.	TRBJ2-1	TRBV12-5	.	CASGLPRTTATYNEQFF	TGTGCTAGTGGTTTGCCTAGGACAACCGCTACCTACAATGAGCAGTTCTTC
few	TRBJ1-4	TRBV21-1	.	CASSKGRVEEKLFF	TGTGCCAGCAGCAAGGGACGGGTAGAAGAAAAACTGTTTTTT
.	TRBJ2-1	TRBV7-9	.	CASSLAPVYEQFF	TGTGCCAGCAGCTTAGCGCCAGTTTATGAGCAGTTCTTC
.	TRBJ2-1	TRBV7-6	TRBD1	CASSLAFGTGRYNEQFF	TGTGCCAGCAGCTTAGCTTTCGGGACAGGGAGATACAATGAGCAGTTCTTC
once	TRBJ1-1	TRBV29-1	TRBD1	CSARTGGRTEAFF	TGCAGCGCAAGGACAGGGGGCAGGACTGAAGCTTTCTTT
.	TRBJ2-1	TRBV7-3	TRBD1	CASSPRTGGRNEQFF	TGTGCCAGCAGCCCAAGGACAGGGGGGCGTAATGAGCAGTTCTTC
few	TRBJ1-2	TRBV12-3/TRBV12-4	.	CASRIHSLYGYTF	TGTGCCAGCAGGATTCATAGTCTCTATGGCTACACCTTC
.	TRBJ1-2	TRBV20-1	.	CSAGQGRDYGYTF	TGCAGTGCTGGGCAGGGAAGGGACTATGGCTACACCTTC
.	TRBJ2-7	TRBV5-1	.	CASSPEGQRVYEQYF	TGCGCCAGCAGCCCCGAAGGGCAGCGAGTCTACGAGCAGTACTTC
.	TRBJ1-1	TRBV5-5	.	CASSFSPGDVGTEAFF	TGTGCCAGCAGTTTTAGTCCAGGGGACGTGGGCACTGAAGCTTTCTTT
few	TRBJ2-5	TRBV12-5	TRBD1	CASGLTWTGGGETQYF	TGTGCTAGTGGTTTGACCTGGACAGGGGGCGGTGAGACCCAGTACTTC
.	TRBJ2-7	TRBV5-1	.	CASSLAQAAYEQYF	TGCGCCAGCAGCTTAGCCCAGGCGGCTTACGAGCAGTACTTC
.	TRBJ2-7	TRBV20-1	.	CSARKTAGTYEQYF	TGCAGTGCCCGTAAGACTGCAGGAACCTACGAGCAGTACTTC
.	TRBJ2-1	TRBV11-1	TRBD2	CASSPAGGLAGETGNEQFF	TGTGCCAGCAGCCCCGCCGGGGGACTAGCGGGAGAAACGGGGAATGAGCAGTTCTTC
.	TRBJ2-7	TRBV20-1	TRBD2	CSAKTSGGASSYEQYF	TGCAGTGCTAAGACTAGCGGGGGGGCATCCTCCTACGAGCAGTACTTC
.	TRBJ2-2	TRBV14	.	CASSQESHVRAPGELFF	TGTGCCAGCAGCCAAGAATCCCACGTCAGGGCCCCCGGGGAGCTGTTTTTT
once	TRBJ2-6	TRBV15	.	CATSRARSGANVLTF	TGTGCCACCAGCAGAGCGCGCTCTGGGGCCAACGTCCTGACTTTC
.	TRBJ1-1	TRBV13	TRBD1	CASSYDRGLNTEAFF	TGTGCCAGCAGCTACGACAGGGGACTGAACACTGAAGCTTTCTTT
.	TRBJ1-5	TRBV9	.	CASSKDGYSNQPQHF	TGTGCCAGCAGCAAGGACGGGTATAGCAATCAGCCCCAGCATTTT
few	TRBJ2-7	TRBV6-5	.	CASSYPGRPYEQYF	TGTGCCAGCAGTTACCCGGGTAGGCCGTACGAGCAGTACTTC
.	TRBJ1-6	TRBV7-9	.	CASSLVVGDSPLHF	TGTGCCAGCAGCTTAGTCGTTGGGGATTCACCCCTCCACTTT
few	TRBJ2-7	TRBV15	.	CATSRDSRGSSSYEQYF	TGTGCCACCAGCAGAGATTCACGGGGTTCCAGCTCCTACGAGCAGTACTTC
.	TRBJ2-3	TRBV20-1	.	CSAPPRADTQYF	TGCAGTGCCCCTCCCCGGGCAGATACGCAGTATTTT
few	TRBJ2-1	TRBV2	.	CASSETATPYNEQFF	TGTGCCAGCAGTGAAACAGCTACTCCCTACAATGAGCAGTTCTTC
.	TRBJ1-2	TRBV9	.	CASNQAGRVGYTF	TGTGCCAGCAACCAAGCAGGAAGGGTAGGCTACACCTTC
.	TRBJ1-1	TRBV10-3	.	CAISGQGVERAEAFF	TGTGCCATCAGTGGTCAAGGGGTTGAGAGGGCTGAAGCTTTCTTT
once	TRBJ2-2	TRBV10-3	TRBD2	CAMASGTSTGELFF	TGTGCCATGGCTAGCGGGACCTCCACCGGGGAGCTGTTTTTT
many	TRBJ1-2	TRBV29-1	.	CSSGDADYGYTF	TGCAGCTCAGGGGACGCGGACTATGGCTACACCTTC
few	TRBJ1-2	TRBV6-6	.	CASSQDGAWGYTF	TGTGCCAGCAGCCAAGACGGGGCTTGGGGCTACACCTTC
.	TRBJ2-7	TRBV6-1	TRBD1	CASSDMRGRREQYF	TGTGCCAGCAGTGATATGAGGGGGCGGAGGGAGCAGTACTTC
.	TRBJ2-7	TRBV12-3/TRBV12-4	TRBD1	CASSPGTDRYEQYF	TGTGCCAGCAGTCCCGGGACAGACCGCTACGAGCAGTACTTC
.	TRBJ2-2	TRBV10-3	.	CATGGPRAGELFF	TGTGCCACCGGGGGCCCTCGGGCCGGGGAGCTGTTTTTT
.	TRBJ2-7	TRBV20-1	TRBD1	CSAAGQGRSYEQYF	TGCAGTGCTGCGGGACAGGGGAGGTCCTACGAGCAGTACTTC
many	TRBJ2-1	TRBV14	TRBD2	CASSQVRRAGGAEQFF	TGTGCCAGCAGCCAAGTACGTCGAGCGGGAGGAGCTGAGCAGTTCTTC
.	TRBJ2-2	TRBV20-1	.	CSARGGGTNTGELFF	TGCAGTGCTAGAGGGGGGGGCACGAACACCGGGGAGCTGTTTTTT
few	TRBJ2-5	TRBV20-1	.	CSAVPYSSQETQYF	TGCAGTGCTGTCCCATACTCTTCCCAAGAGACCCAGTACTTC
few	TRBJ2-5	TRBV27	.	CASTQSWGFSQTQYF	TGTGCCAGCACTCAATCCTGGGGGTTCAGCCAGACCCAGTACTTC
many	TRBJ1-1	TRBV7-2	.	CASSPDRRTEAFF	TGTGCCAGCAGCCCCGACAGGCGGACTGAAGCTTTCTTT
.	TRBJ1-1	TRBV20-1	.	CSARDGGMEAFF	TGCAGTGCTAGAGACGGGGGCATGGAAGCTTTCTTT
.	TRBJ2-1	TRBV11-2	TRBD1	CASNGQDLRNEQFF	TGTGCCAGCAACGGACAGGATCTTCGCAATGAGCAGTTCTTC
few	TRBJ2-5	TRBV9	.	CASSVEDGSQETQYF	TGTGCCAGCAGCGTAGAGGACGGGAGTCAAGAGACCCAGTACTTC
.	TRBJ1-6	TRBV20-1	TRBD1	CSAHKQGNNSPLHF	TGCAGTGCCCATAAACAGGGGAATAATTCACCCCTCCACTTT
many	TRBJ2-7	TRBV7-9	.	CASSLQRSIDEQYF	TGTGCCAGCAGCTTGCAGCGGTCGATCGACGAGCAGTACTTC
.	TRBJ1-5	TRBV5-1	TRBD1	CASSLGTGAWPQHF	TGCGCCAGCAGCTTGGGGACAGGTGCATGGCCCCAGCATTTT